This passage covers 27 T cell receptor beta chains from one sample sequenced in a study of T-cell memory formation after mild COVID-19. TCRdb called the 5' RACE reads again in MiXCR, with one record for every CDR3 protein. The profile shows 300,000 to 350,000 distinct CDR3 sequences, approximately 14% of them singletons. The sequenced sample was PBMCs or a T cell subset sorted from them (not recorded which). Receptors originate from a man aged 18-30 years who had mild COVID-19 (a few samples of this study predate the infection). Cell type and time point are not known.

A few counts support this clonotype. The chain recombines TRBV7-2 with TRBJ2-1, with D possibly TRBD1 on 6 matching bases. From germline, CDR1 is SGHTA and CDR2 FQGNSA. Between the trimmed V and J ends, which lost 1 base and 3 bases, there was a span of 10 bases. The CDR3 has 15 amino acids. The CDR3 coding sequence is TGTGCCAGCAGCTTAGTTGGGACAAACTACAATGAGCAGTTCTTC. It translates to CASSLVGTNYNEQFF.

This clonotype was counted between two and nine times. The chain couples TRBV12-5 to TRBJ2-3; D not certain. The ends were cut back, 0 bases at V and 3 bases at J, with 10 bases in the middle. The CDR3 has 15 amino acids. Germline CDR1 reads LGHNT; CDR2 reads FRNRAP. CDR3 residues: CASGLVPSGTDTQYF. In nucleotides, the CDR3 is TGTGCTAGTGGTTTGGTCCCCTCCGGGACAGATACGCAGTATTTT. The whole variable domain, remainder taken from reference TRBV12-5 and TRBJ2-3, is DARVTQTPRHKVTEMGQEVTMRCQPILGHNTVFWYRQTMMQGLELLAYFRNRAPLDDSGMPKDRFSAEMPDATLATLKIQPSEPRDSAVYFCASGLVPSGTDTQYFGPGTRLTVL.

Ten or more counts support this clonotype. V and J are TRBV4-3 and TRBJ2-6, with D possibly matching TRBD1 (6 bases). Germline CDR1 and CDR2: LGHNA and YSLEER. The CDR3 loop spans 17 amino acids. V lost 0 bases to trimming and J lost 2 bases, with 11 bases between them. CDR3 nucleotides: TGCGCCAGCAGCCAAGAAACCCAGGGGACTGGGGCCAACGTCCTGACTTTC. Protein product: CASSQETQGTGANVLTF.

V gene TRBV10-2 combines with J gene TRBJ1-1, with D tentatively TRBD1 (5 bases). Germline CDR1 reads WSHSY; CDR2 reads SAAADI. V was pared by 6 bases and J by 0 bases, with 8 bases between. The CDR3 runs to 13 residues. CDR3 nucleotide sequence: TGCGCCAGCAGGGACACCATGAACACTGAAGCTTTCTTT. Translation gives CASRDTMNTEAFF.

The V call is TRBV28, the J call TRBJ2-5; the match to TRBD1 covers 8 bases. The V gene end was trimmed by 4 bases and the J gene end by 5 bases; junction bases not matched to a gene: 12. The CDR3 is 16 amino acids. CDR1 is MDHEN, CDR2 SYDVKM, per germline. CDR3 region: CASSYSGTGQGETQYF. The CDR3 DNA reads TGTGCCAGCAGTTATTCAGGGACAGGCCAAGGGGAGACCCAGTACTTC.

The chain couples TRBV6-4 to TRBJ2-3, with 7 bases identical to TRBD2. CDR1 and CDR2 (germline): MRHNA, SNTAGT. Unmatched junction bases numbered 5, after V lost 6 bases and J lost 5 bases. The length of the CDR3 is 13 residues. Here the CDR3 DNA reads TGTGCCAGCAGCACTAGCGAAGGAGATACGCAGTATTTT. It yields the protein CASSTSEGDTQYF.

In its sample, this clonotype was seen a few times. This rearrangement joins TRBV11-2 to TRBJ1-2; unclear D gene. V lost 3 bases, J lost 8 bases, and 13 bases lay in between. CDR1 SGHAT and CDR2 FQNNGV come from the germline V gene. This CDR3 region has 13 residues. This chain's CDR3 is CASSFSTGGGYTF. The CDR3 bases are TGTGCCAGCAGCTTCTCTACTGGAGGGGGCTACACCTTC.

This clonotype has a handful of counts. The chain employs TRBV6-1 and TRBJ2-7; a possible D gene is TRBD2 (6 bases). V shed 1 base and J shed 6 bases, with 19 bases lying between them. Germline values: CDR1 MNHNS, CDR2 SASEGT. This CDR3 has 16 amino acids. The CDR3 here is CASSEVPTAWGGEQYV. Here the CDR3 DNA reads TGTGCCAGCAGTGAAGTCCCGACCGCCTGGGGAGGCGAGCAGTACGTC.

The V gene is TRBV5-8, the J gene TRBJ2-5; no firm D call. This CDR3 contains 13 residues. Germline loops: CDR1 SGHTS, CDR2 YDEGEE. Trimming cost V 9 bases and J 5 bases, with 17 bases left between them. This CDR3 is CANHLPGLETQYF. CDR3 sequence (DNA): TGTGCCAACCATCTTCCGGGTTTGGAGACCCAGTACTTC.

The chain joins TRBV4-2 to TRBJ1-3; D uncertain. Germline CDR1 reads LGHNA; CDR2 reads YNFKEQ. V lost 4 bases and J lost 1, with 11 bases in between. This CDR3 comprises 15 residues. The DNA of the CDR3 is TGTGCCAGCAGCCGCAACCAAGGGTCTGGAAACACCATATATTTT. Residues: CASSRNQGSGNTIYF.

The rearrangement links TRBV4-3 to TRBJ2-3, with D perhaps matching TRBD1 (6 bases). CDR1 LGHNA and CDR2 YSLEER come from the germline V gene. Trimming removed 0 bases from V and 1 base from J, with 11 bases in between. This CDR3 region has 16 residues. The CDR3 nucleotides are TGCGCCAGCAGCCAAGATAGGGGGACGGGCACAGATACGCAGTATTTT. Encoded protein: CASSQDRGTGTDTQYF.

This clonotype was counted a few times. In nucleotides, the CDR3 is TGCGCCAGCAGCCAAGGAGGAAAGGGGGAAGAGACCCAGTACTTC. It specifies CASSQGGKGEETQYF. The chain combines TRBV4-3 with TRBJ2-5; possible D gene TRBD1, 6 bases. This CDR3 is built from 15 residues. Germline values: CDR1 LGHNA, CDR2 YSLEER. Trimming shortened V by 1 base and J by 3 bases, and 12 bases separated the two germline ends.

The table lists this clonotype with many counts. CDR3 loop: CASSRDRGPNEQFF. The CDR3 DNA sequence: TGTGCCAGCAGCCGGGACAGGGGGCCCAATGAGCAGTTCTTC. This chain links TRBV7-2 with TRBJ2-1; TRBD1 aligns across 12 bases. This CDR3 contains 14 residues. V shed 5 bases and J 6 bases; nucleotides not matched to a gene: 2. CDR1 and CDR2 (germline): SGHTA, FQGNSA.

V gene TRBV7-2 combines with J gene TRBJ2-1; no clear D. The CDR3 totals 15 residues. V was trimmed by 2 bases and J by 4 bases, leaving 12 bases between them. Germline V gene lookup returns CDR1 SGHTA and CDR2 FQGNSA. The CDR3 sequence: CASSLNTNSYNEQFF. DNA of the CDR3: TGTGCCAGCAGCTTAAACACTAATTCGTACAATGAGCAGTTCTTC.

In its sample, this clonotype was seen a few times. This sequence joins TRBV5-1 and TRBJ2-7, with TRBD1 matching over 7 bases. Per germline, CDR1 SGHRS and CDR2 YFSETQ. J lost 0 bases, V lost 5 bases, and 5 bases had no gene match. The CDR3 totals 14 residues. Here the CDR3 reads CASRPTGFSYEQYF. The CDR3 bases are TGCGCCAGCAGGCCGACAGGGTTCTCCTACGAGCAGTACTTC. Together with reference TRBV5-1 and TRBJ2-7, the CDR3 gives the full variable domain: KAGVTQTPRYLIKTRGQQVTLSCSPISGHRSVSWYQQTPGQGLQFLFEYFSETQRNKGNFPGRFSGRQFSNSRSEMNVSTLELGDSALYLCASRPTGFSYEQYFGPGTRLTVT.

In this sample, this clonotype turned up many times. V is TRBV20-1 and J is TRBJ2-1; 8 nucleotides match TRBD2. Germline V lookup: CDR1 DFQATT, CDR2 SNEGSKA (reference sequence). This CDR3 region has 14 residues. Trimming took 3 bases from V and 9 from J; bases not matched to a gene: 10. CDR3 bases: TGCAGTGCTAGGGGACTAGGTGTTAGCTTTGAGCAGTTCTTC. Translating gives CSARGLGVSFEQFF.

The V gene is TRBV2, the J gene TRBJ2-4; D is undetermined. CDR1 and CDR2 from the germline V gene are SNHLY and FYNNEI. Trimming shortened V by 5 bases and J by 9 bases, and 14 bases separated the two germline ends. The CDR3 runs to 13 residues. CDR3 nucleotides: TGTGCCAGCAGTATTGGAGAGTTGGGCATTCAGTACTTC. Protein sequence: CASSIGELGIQYF.

This clonotype showed up just a few times. V is TRBV18 and J is TRBJ2-5; D possibly corresponds to TRBD2 (7 bases). Germline CDR1 KGHSH, CDR2 LQKENI. The V end was cut by 2 bases, the J end by 1 base, with 8 bases between. This CDR3 is built from 14 residues. The CDR3 is CASSPAGAQETQYF. The CDR3 coding sequence is TGTGCCAGCTCACCAGCGGGGGCCCAAGAGACCCAGTACTTC.

V is TRBV6-2 or TRBV6-3 and J is TRBJ1-1, with D unclear. V shed 5 bases and J shed 5 bases, with 15 bases lying between them. This CDR3 region has 14 residues. The germline gives CDR1 MNHEY, CDR2 SVGEGT. Here the CDR3 reads CASSNGAGATEAFF. CDR3 nucleotides: TGTGCCAGCAGTAACGGCGCGGGAGCAACTGAAGCTTTCTTT.

The gene calls are TRBV23-1 and TRBJ1-2; D is ambiguous. TRBV23-1 is given ORF status, its function remaining uncertain. The V gene lost 3 bases and the J gene lost 5 bases, with 13 bases spanning the gap. The CDR3 has 14 amino acids. The CDR3 region has the DNA TGCGCCAGCAGTCAGCTCCCCGTCCGATATGGCTACACCTTC. As protein: CASSQLPVRYGYTF.

This clonotype was recorded at least ten times. A junction boundary mismatches the germline segment, possibly from a read error. V usage is TRBV12-3 or TRBV12-4 and J usage is TRBJ1-5; 11 nucleotides agree with TRBD1. The CDR3 contains 15 residues. CDR3 sequence (DNA): TGTGCCAGCAGCTTAGGACAGGGGGCAGGTCAGCCCCAGCATTTT. Translated: CASSLGQGAGQPQHF.

The chain links TRBV29-1 to TRBJ2-1; 9 bases are shared with TRBD2. Germline loops: CDR1 SQVTM, CDR2 ANQGSEA. V was pared by 4 bases and J by 7 bases, with 11 bases of the junction left unmatched. This CDR3 has 15 amino acids. For the CDR3, the DNA is TGCAGCGTTGCCCCTGCAGCGGGGGGTAGGAATGAGCAGTTCTTC. Its translation: CSVAPAAGGRNEQFF.

The sample holds a few counts of this clonotype. The rearrangement joins TRBV27 to TRBJ2-1; 13 nucleotides agree with TRBD2. In germline, CDR1 is MNHEY, CDR2 SMNVEV (reference sequence). The length of the CDR3 is 15 residues. J lost 5 bases, V lost 8 bases, and 6 bases had no gene match. The DNA of the CDR3 is TGTGCCAGCCGACTAGCGGGGGGACCTAACAATGAGCAGTTCTTC. As protein: CASRLAGGPNNEQFF.

In nucleotides, the CDR3 is TGTGCCAGCAGCTTAGACCGTTCACCCCTCCACTTT. This gives the protein CASSLDRSPLHF. This chain joins TRBV7-2 and TRBJ1-6; D is undetermined. V was cut by 1 base and J by 9 bases, with 4 bases left in between. There are 12 residues in the CDR3. From germline, CDR1 is SGHTA and CDR2 FQGNSA.

The DNA of the CDR3 is TGCGCCAGCCGATCGACATCCAGCTCCTACAATGAGCAGTTCTTC. Protein sequence: CASRSTSSSYNEQFF. This chain joins TRBV5-1 and TRBJ2-1, with D hard to call. CDR1 and CDR2 from the germline V gene are SGHRS and YFSETQ. There are 15 residues in the CDR3. Deletions cut 7 bases from V and 0 bases from J, with 14 bases between.

This clonotype has more than one count but fewer than ten. The V gene is TRBV28, the J gene TRBJ2-5, with D hard to call. Germline CDR1 and CDR2: MDHEN and SYDVKM. The CDR3 sequence is 14 residues long. Between the trimmed V and J ends, which lost 6 bases and 0 bases, there was a span of 11 bases. CDR3 loop: CASRTLRYQETQYF. DNA of the CDR3: TGTGCCAGCAGGACACTTAGGTACCAAGAGACCCAGTACTTC.

This clonotype was detected a few times. The chain links TRBV6-2 or TRBV6-3 to TRBJ2-5; 9 bases are a match to TRBD1. The length of the CDR3 is 16 residues. CDR1 is MNHEY and CDR2 is SVGEGT in the germline V gene. V lost 5 bases and J lost 3; bases outside the gene matches: 10. CDR3 protein: CASSHRPGQGEETQYF. As DNA, the CDR3 is TGTGCCAGCAGTCACCGCCCGGGACAGGGTGAAGAGACCCAGTACTTC.